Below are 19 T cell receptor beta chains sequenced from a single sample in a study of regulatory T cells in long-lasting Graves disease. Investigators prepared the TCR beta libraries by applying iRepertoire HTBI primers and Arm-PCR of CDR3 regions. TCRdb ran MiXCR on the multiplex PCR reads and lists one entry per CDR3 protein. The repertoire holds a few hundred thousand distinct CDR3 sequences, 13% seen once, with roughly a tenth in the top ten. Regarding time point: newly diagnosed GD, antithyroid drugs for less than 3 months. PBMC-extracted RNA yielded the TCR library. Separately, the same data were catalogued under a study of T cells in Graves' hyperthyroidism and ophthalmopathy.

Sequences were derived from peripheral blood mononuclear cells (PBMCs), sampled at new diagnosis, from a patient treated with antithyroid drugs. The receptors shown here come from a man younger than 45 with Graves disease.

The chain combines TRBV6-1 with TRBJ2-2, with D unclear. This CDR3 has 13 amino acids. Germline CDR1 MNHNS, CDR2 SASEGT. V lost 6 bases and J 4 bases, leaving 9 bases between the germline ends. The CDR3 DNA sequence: TGTGCCAGCAGGGACCCACTCACCGGGGAGCTGTTTTTT. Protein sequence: CASRDPLTGELFF.

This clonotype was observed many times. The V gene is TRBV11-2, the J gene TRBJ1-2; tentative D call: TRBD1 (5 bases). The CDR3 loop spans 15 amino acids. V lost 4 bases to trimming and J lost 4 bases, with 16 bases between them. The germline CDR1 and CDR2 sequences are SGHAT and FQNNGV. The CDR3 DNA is TGTGCCAGCAGCTCGCCAAGATTAGGGACCTATGGCTACACCTTC. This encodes CASSSPRLGTYGYTF.

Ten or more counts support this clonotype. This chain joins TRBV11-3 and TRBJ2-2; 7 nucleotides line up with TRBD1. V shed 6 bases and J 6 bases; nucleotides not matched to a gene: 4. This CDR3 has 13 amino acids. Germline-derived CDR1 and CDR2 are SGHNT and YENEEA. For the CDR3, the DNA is TGTGCCAGCAGTACTCAGGGGGCCGGGGAGCTGTTTTTT. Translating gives CASSTQGAGELFF.

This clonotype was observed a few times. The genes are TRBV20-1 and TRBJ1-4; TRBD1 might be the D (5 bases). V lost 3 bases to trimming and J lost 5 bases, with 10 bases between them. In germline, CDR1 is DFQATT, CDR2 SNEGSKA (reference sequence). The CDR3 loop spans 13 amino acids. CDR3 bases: TGCAGTGCTAGGCGACAGATGAATGAAAAACTGTTTTTT. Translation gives CSARRQMNEKLFF.

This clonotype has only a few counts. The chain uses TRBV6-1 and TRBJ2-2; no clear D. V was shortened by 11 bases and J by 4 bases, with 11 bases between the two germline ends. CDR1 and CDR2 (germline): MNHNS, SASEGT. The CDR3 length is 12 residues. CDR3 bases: TGTGCCCCCCGAAACCCCACCGGGGAGCTGTTTTTT. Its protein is CAPRNPTGELFF.

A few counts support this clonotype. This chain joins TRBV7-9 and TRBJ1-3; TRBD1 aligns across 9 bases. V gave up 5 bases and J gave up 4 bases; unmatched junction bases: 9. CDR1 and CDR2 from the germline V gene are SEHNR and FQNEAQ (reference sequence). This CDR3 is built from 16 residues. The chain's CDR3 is CASSRGRTGEGNTIYF. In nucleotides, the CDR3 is TGTGCCAGCAGCCGGGGACGGACAGGGGAAGGAAACACCATATATTTT.

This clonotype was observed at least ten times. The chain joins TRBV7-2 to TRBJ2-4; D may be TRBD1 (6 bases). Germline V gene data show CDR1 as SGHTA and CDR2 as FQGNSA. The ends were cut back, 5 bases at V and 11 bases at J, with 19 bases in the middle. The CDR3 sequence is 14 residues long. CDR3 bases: TGTGCCAGCAGCCAGGCGTTTATGGGGGCGGTTCAGTACTTC. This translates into CASSQAFMGAVQYF.

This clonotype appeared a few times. CDR3 in amino acids: CASSLGRAGPYNEQFF. The CDR3 coding sequence is TGTGCCAGCAGTTTAGGCAGGGCGGGACCATACAATGAGCAGTTCTTC. This chain uses TRBV27 with TRBJ2-1, with D perhaps TRBD2 (6 bases). V lost 2 bases and J lost 4, with 15 bases in between. The germline gives CDR1 MNHEY, CDR2 SMNVEV (reference sequence). The CDR3 contains 16 residues.

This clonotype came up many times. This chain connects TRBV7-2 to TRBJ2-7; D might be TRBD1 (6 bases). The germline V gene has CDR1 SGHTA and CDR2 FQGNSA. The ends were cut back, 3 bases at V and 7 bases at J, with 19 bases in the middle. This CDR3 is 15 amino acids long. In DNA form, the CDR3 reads TGTGCCAGCAGCTTTAGGGGCAGGGGAGCGCGGGAGCAGTACTTC. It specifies CASSFRGRGAREQYF. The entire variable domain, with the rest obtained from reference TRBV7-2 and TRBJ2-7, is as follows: GAGVSQSPSNKVTEKGKDVELRCDPISGHTALYWYRQSLGQGLEFLIYFQGNSAPDKSGLPSDRFSAERTGGSVSTLTIQRTQQEDSAVYLCASSFRGRGAREQYFGPGTRLTVT.

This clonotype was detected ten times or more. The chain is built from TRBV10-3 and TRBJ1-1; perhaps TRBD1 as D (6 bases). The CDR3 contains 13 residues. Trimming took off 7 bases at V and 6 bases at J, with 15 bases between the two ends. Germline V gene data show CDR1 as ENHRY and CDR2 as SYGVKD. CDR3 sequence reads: CAIKGQGSAEAFF. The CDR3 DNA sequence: TGTGCCATCAAGGGCCAGGGGTCGGCTGAAGCTTTCTTT.

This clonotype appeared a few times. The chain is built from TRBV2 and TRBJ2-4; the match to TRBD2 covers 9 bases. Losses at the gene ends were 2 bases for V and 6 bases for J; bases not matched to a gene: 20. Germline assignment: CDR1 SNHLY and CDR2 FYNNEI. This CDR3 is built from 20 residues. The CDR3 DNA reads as TGTGCCAGCAGTGAAAAATGGCCTGCGGGAGGGGCCGTGGGGGGAAACATTCAGTACTTC. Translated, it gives CASSEKWPAGGAVGGNIQYF. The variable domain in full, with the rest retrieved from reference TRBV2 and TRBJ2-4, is EPEVTQTPSHQVTQMGQEVILRCVPISNHLYFYWYRQILGQKVEFLVSFYNNEISEKSEIFDDQFSVERPDGSNFTLKIRSTKLEDSAMYFCASSEKWPAGGAVGGNIQYFGAGTRLSVL.

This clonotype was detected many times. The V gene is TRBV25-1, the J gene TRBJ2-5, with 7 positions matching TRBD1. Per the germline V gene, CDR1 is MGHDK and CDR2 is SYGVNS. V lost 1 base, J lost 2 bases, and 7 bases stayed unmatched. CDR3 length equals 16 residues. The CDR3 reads CASSEFPDRRQETQYF. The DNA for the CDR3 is TGTGCCAGCAGTGAATTCCCGGACAGGAGGCAAGAGACCCAGTACTTC. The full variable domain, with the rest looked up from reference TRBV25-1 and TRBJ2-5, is EADIYQTPRYLVIGTGKKITLECSQTMGHDKMYWYQQDPGMELHLIHYSYGVNSTEKGDLSSESTVSRIRTEHFPLTLESARPSHTSQYLCASSEFPDRRQETQYFGPGTRLLVL.

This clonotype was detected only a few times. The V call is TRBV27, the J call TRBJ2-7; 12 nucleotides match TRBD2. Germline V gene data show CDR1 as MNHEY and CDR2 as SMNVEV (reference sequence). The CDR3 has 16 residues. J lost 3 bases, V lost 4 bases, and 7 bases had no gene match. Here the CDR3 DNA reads TGTGCCAGCAGTTCTTCCAGACTAGCGGGAGACTACGAGCAGTACTTC. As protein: CASSSSRLAGDYEQYF.

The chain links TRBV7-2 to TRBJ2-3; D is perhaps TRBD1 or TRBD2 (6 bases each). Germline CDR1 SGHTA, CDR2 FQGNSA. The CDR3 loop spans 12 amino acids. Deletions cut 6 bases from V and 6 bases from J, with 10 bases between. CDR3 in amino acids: CASRRGGDTQYF. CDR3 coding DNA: TGTGCCAGCAGGAGAGGGGGGGATACGCAGTATTTT.

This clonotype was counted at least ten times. The chain's CDR3 is CASSLSGSMGEQFF. CDR3 bases: TGTGCCAGCAGTCTTAGCGGGAGTATGGGGGAGCAGTTCTTC. V is TRBV6-2 or TRBV6-3 and J is TRBJ2-1, with TRBD2 identical over 9 bases. This CDR3 is built from 14 residues. The germline CDR1 and CDR2 sequences are MNHEY and SVGEGT. The V segment lost 5 bases and the J segment 10 bases; nucleotides outside the gene matches: 9.

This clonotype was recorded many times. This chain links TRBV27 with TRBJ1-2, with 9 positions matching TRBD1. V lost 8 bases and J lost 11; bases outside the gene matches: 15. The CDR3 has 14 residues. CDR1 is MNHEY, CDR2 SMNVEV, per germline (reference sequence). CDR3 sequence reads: CASYDSGTGKGYTF. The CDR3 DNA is TGTGCCAGCTACGACTCCGGGACAGGGAAGGGGTACACCTTC.

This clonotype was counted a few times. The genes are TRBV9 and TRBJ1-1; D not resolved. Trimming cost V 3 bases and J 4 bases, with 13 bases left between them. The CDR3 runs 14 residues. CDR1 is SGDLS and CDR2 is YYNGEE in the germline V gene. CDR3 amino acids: CASSALISSTEAFF. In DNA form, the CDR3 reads TGTGCCAGCAGCGCACTGATATCGAGCACTGAAGCTTTCTTT.

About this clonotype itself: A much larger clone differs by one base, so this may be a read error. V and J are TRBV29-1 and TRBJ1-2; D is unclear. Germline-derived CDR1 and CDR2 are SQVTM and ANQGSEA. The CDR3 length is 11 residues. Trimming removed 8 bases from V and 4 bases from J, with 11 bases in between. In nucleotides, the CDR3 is TGCAGCTTTGCCGGTAGCTATGGCTACACCTTC. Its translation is CSFAGSYGYTF.

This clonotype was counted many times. CDR3 nucleotides: TGCAGTGCTAGTACTGATACGATCACAGATACGCAGTATTTT. It translates to CSASTDTITDTQYF. The chain links TRBV20-1 to TRBJ2-3; D not certain. The CDR3 covers 14 residues. Per the germline V gene, CDR1 is DFQATT and CDR2 is SNEGSKA (reference sequence). V was pared by 3 bases and J by 2 bases, with 12 bases between.